The 32 T cell receptor beta chains presented below share a single source sample, sequenced in a study of PD-1 blockade in classical Hodgkin lymphoma. TCRdb's copy holds only in-frame clones and misses some; the assay was immunoSEQ multiplex PCR. Among 9,500 to 13,000 clones listed, approximately 84% were seen once. Following autologous stem cell transplantation, relapse occurred in every patient, and exposure to brentuximab vedotin varied. The specimen comprised peripheral blood mononuclear cells (PBMCs), sampled before the second cycle of nivolumab. The receptor source for this set is a human donor with classical Hodgkin lymphoma.

This sequence joins TRBV12-5 and TRBJ2-3; D uncertain. Trimming pared 5 bases from V and 1 base from J, leaving 10 bases between. The CDR3 contains 14 residues. The germline gives CDR1 LGHNT, CDR2 FRNRAP. The chain's CDR3 is CASGLDTGTDTQYF. The CDR3 DNA reads TGTGCTAGTGGTCTCGACACAGGCACAGATACGCAGTATTTT.

The chain couples TRBV5-1 to TRBJ2-5; tentatively, D is TRBD1 (5 bases). Per the germline V gene, CDR1 is SGHRS and CDR2 is YFSETQ. V was shortened by 2 bases and J by 1 base, with 12 bases between the two germline ends. The CDR3 covers 15 residues. CDR3 in DNA: TGCGCCAGCAGCTTTAGGACAACGGGCCAAGAGACCCAGTACTTC. Residues: CASSFRTTGQETQYF.

This chain links TRBV27 with TRBJ1-4; TRBD1 matches at 9 bases. Trimming cost V 7 bases and J 8 bases; bases outside gene matches: 8. Germline CDR1 reads MNHEY; CDR2 reads SMNVEV (reference sequence). The CDR3 extends over 14 amino acids. For the CDR3, the DNA is TGTGCCAGCACCCCGACAGGGGGTAACGAAAAACTGTTTTTT. As protein: CASTPTGGNEKLFF.

The rearrangement links TRBV7-2 to TRBJ2-5; TRBD1 might be the D (5 bases). The CDR3 spans 13 residues. V lost 4 bases to trimming and J lost 6 bases, with 12 bases between them. Per the germline V gene, CDR1 is SGHTA and CDR2 is FQGNSA. The DNA of the CDR3 is TGTGCCAGCAGCTCAGGGTCAGGAAAGACCCAGTACTTC. It specifies CASSSGSGKTQYF.

The chain has TRBV18 and TRBJ2-7, with TRBD2 identical over 7 bases. This CDR3 region has 15 residues. The germline V gene has CDR1 KGHSH and CDR2 LQKENI. Trimming cost V 1 base and J 8 bases; bases outside gene matches: 11. Here the CDR3 reads CASSPQRGGGYQQYF. CDR3 DNA: TGTGCCAGCTCACCACAGCGGGGAGGAGGATACCAGCAGTACTTC.

In its sample, this clone was seen a few times. The chain has TRBV4-1 and TRBJ2-3; 8 bases fit TRBD2. Looked up from germline, CDR1 is MGHRA and CDR2 is YSYEKL. J gave up 0 bases and V 2 bases, and 4 bases lay outside the gene matches. The length of the CDR3 is 16 residues. The CDR3: CASSQLLAASTDTQYF. The CDR3 DNA follows: TGCGCCAGCAGCCAACTACTAGCGGCCAGCACAGATACGCAGTATTTT.

This clone came up once. The J gene is TRBJ1-1, the V gene TRBV19; tentative D call: TRBD1 (5 bases). Between the trimmed V and J ends, which lost 8 bases and 0 bases, there was a span of 10 bases. Germline CDR1 and CDR2: LNHDA and SQIVND (reference sequence). This CDR3 has 13 amino acids. CDR3 sequence: CASGRGMNTEAFF. Here the CDR3 DNA reads TGTGCCAGTGGGAGGGGAATGAACACTGAAGCTTTCTTT.

By share, this clone counts as medium-sized (0.01 to 0.1%). The rearrangement joins TRBV5-1 to TRBJ2-3, with 12 bases matching TRBD2. This CDR3 region has 17 residues. Germline CDR1 SGHRS, CDR2 YFSETQ. Trimming removed 4 bases from V and 6 bases from J; junction bases left unmatched: 12. The CDR3 loop is CASSDGLLAGGRDTQYF. The CDR3 coding sequence is TGCGCCAGCAGCGACGGCCTACTAGCGGGGGGTAGGGATACGCAGTATTTT. Filled out from reference TRBV5-1 and TRBJ2-3, the complete variable domain reads KAGVTQTPRYLIKTRGQQVTLSCSPISGHRSVSWYQQTPGQGLQFLFEYFSETQRNKGNFPGRFSGRQFSNSRSEMNVSTLELGDSALYLCASSDGLLAGGRDTQYFGPGTRLTVL.

This clone was detected a few times. This sequence joins TRBV7-6 and TRBJ2-7; tentatively, D is TRBD2 (5 bases). Per the germline V gene, CDR1 is SGHVS and CDR2 is FNYEAQ. V gave up 3 bases and J gave up 7 bases, with 22 bases separating them. The CDR3 loop spans 16 amino acids. CDR3 nucleotides: TGTGCCAGCAGCTTTACTAGTGGGGAAGGGTTGGGGGAGCAGTACTTC. Its protein product is CASSFTSGEGLGEQYF.

V is TRBV13 and J is TRBJ2-5; D unresolved. Trimming pared 5 bases from V and 0 bases from J, leaving 1 base between. The CDR3 has 11 amino acids. CDR1 PRHDT and CDR2 FYEKMQ come from the germline V gene (reference sequence). The CDR3 reads CASSNQETQYF. The CDR3 nucleotides are TGTGCCAGCAGCAACCAAGAGACCCAGTACTTC.

V usage is TRBV7-9 and J usage is TRBJ2-1; D call uncertain. This CDR3 is built from 11 residues. Germline CDR1 SEHNR, CDR2 FQNEAQ (reference sequence). Trimming shortened V by 5 bases and J by 9 bases, and 8 bases separated the two germline ends. The CDR3 sequence: CASSLSIEQFF. CDR3 sequence (DNA): TGTGCCAGCAGCCTATCCATTGAGCAGTTCTTC.

V gene TRBV13 combines with J gene TRBJ2-6; D gene unclear. CDR1 is PRHDT and CDR2 is FYEKMQ in the germline V gene (reference sequence). The length of the CDR3 is 13 residues. The germline V and J ends were trimmed by 2 bases and 2 bases, with 1 base remaining between them. CDR3 loop: CASSLTGANVLTF. The CDR3 DNA reads TGTGCCAGCAGCTTAACTGGGGCCAACGTCCTGACTTTC. Together with reference TRBV13 and TRBJ2-6, the CDR3 gives the full variable domain: AAGVIQSPRHLIKEKRETATLKCYPIPRHDTVYWYQQGPGQDPQFLISFYEKMQSDKGSIPDRFSAQQFSDYHSELNMSSLELGDSALYFCASSLTGANVLTFGAGSRLTVL.

The rearrangement joins TRBV14 to TRBJ2-2; D perhaps matches TRBD2 (6 bases). Between the trimmed V and J ends, which lost 10 bases and 5 bases, there was a span of 14 bases. The CDR3 consists of 13 residues. Looked up from germline, CDR1 is SGHDN and CDR2 is FVKESK. The CDR3 protein is CATRVGGTGELFF. DNA for the CDR3: TGTGCCACCCGGGTGGGAGGAACCGGGGAGCTGTTTTTT.

The chain carries TRBV9 and TRBJ1-1; 9 bases line up with TRBD1. The CDR3 contains 20 residues. V dropped 3 bases and J dropped 0; count of bases not matched to a gene: 18. Per germline, CDR1 SGDLS and CDR2 YYNGEE. DNA of the CDR3: TGTGCCAGCAGCGGAGCACAGGGGGCGACGGATCAAACTGTGAACACTGAAGCTTTCTTT. Translation: CASSGAQGATDQTVNTEAFF.

The genes are TRBV2 and TRBJ2-5, with D perhaps given as TRBD1 or TRBD2 (6 bases each). Germline V gives CDR1 SNHLY, CDR2 FYNNEI. There are 13 residues in the CDR3. V shed 4 bases and J shed 3 bases, with 9 bases lying between them. The CDR3 loop reads CASSGGAEETQYF. CDR3 bases: TGTGCCAGCAGTGGGGGGGCAGAAGAGACCCAGTACTTC. Using reference TRBV2 and TRBJ2-5 for the parts outside the CDR3, the full variable domain is EPEVTQTPSHQVTQMGQEVILRCVPISNHLYFYWYRQILGQKVEFLVSFYNNEISEKSEIFDDQFSVERPDGSNFTLKIRSTKLEDSAMYFCASSGGAEETQYFGPGTRLLVL.

V and J are TRBV6-5 and TRBJ2-2; D gene ambiguous. Germline loops: CDR1 MNHEY, CDR2 SVGAGI. The CDR3 sequence is 14 residues long. V was pared by 2 bases and J by 8 bases, with 12 bases between. The CDR3 DNA sequence: TGTGCCAGCAGTTACCAAGGTTTGCTGGGGGAGCTGTTTTTT. Residues: CASSYQGLLGELFF.

A few counts support this clone. The chain has TRBV2 and TRBJ1-3; D gene unclear. Looked up from germline, CDR1 is SNHLY and CDR2 is FYNNEI. V dropped 2 bases and J dropped 0 bases, with 11 bases sitting between them. This CDR3 region has 16 residues. Written as DNA, the CDR3 is TGTGCCAGCAGTGAAACGGAAGCTGGCTCTGGAAACACCATATATTTT. Its protein is CASSETEAGSGNTIYF.

In its sample, this clone is large. This sequence joins TRBV10-2 and TRBJ1-5; 7 nucleotides align to TRBD1. V was clipped by 6 bases and J by 7 bases; unmatched bases: 12. The CDR3 runs 15 residues. Germline V CDR1 and CDR2: WSHSY, SAAADI. This CDR3 is CASSLDRFTSQPQHF. CDR3 nucleotide sequence: TGCGCCAGCAGCCTGGACAGGTTTACTTCCCAGCCCCAGCATTTT.

DNA of the CDR3: TGTGCCAGCAGCCAAGTCTTTGGGAGTTTCTCGGGGGAAGCTTTCTTT. Protein sequence: CASSQVFGSFSGEAFF. The genes are TRBV28 and TRBJ1-1, with no clear D. The CDR3 consists of 16 residues. V lost 6 bases and J 8 bases, leaving 25 bases between the germline ends. Per the germline V gene, CDR1 is MDHEN and CDR2 is SYDVKM. The variable domain in full, completed from reference TRBV28 and TRBJ1-1, reads DVKVTQSSRYLVKRTGEKVFLECVQDMDHENMFWYRQDPGLGLRLIYFSYDVKMKEKGDIPEGYSVSREKKERFSLILESASTNQTSMYLCASSQVFGSFSGEAFFGQGTRLTVV.

The chain carries TRBV4-3 and TRBJ2-5, with D tentatively TRBD1 (5 bases). The CDR3 length is 15 residues. Germline V gene lookup returns CDR1 LGHNA and CDR2 YSLEER. V was cut by 3 bases and J by 5 bases, with 16 bases left in between. The CDR3 coding sequence is TGCGCCAGCAGCCAGCAAGGGGTCGGTCCGGAGACCCAGTACTTC. Translation gives CASSQQGVGPETQYF.

Details on this clone: Compared with germline, one end of the junction differs, possibly owing to a read error. The CDR3 spells CASTWNTGELFF. In nucleotides, the CDR3 is TGTGCCAGCACTTGGAACACCGGAGAGCTGTTTTTT. This chain joins TRBV2 and TRBJ2-2; D ambiguous. Germline CDR1 SNHLY, CDR2 FYNNEI. This CDR3 comprises 12 residues.

DNA for the CDR3: TGTGCCAGCAATTGGCTAGCGGGACATGAGACCCAGTACTTC. It encodes CASNWLAGHETQYF. This chain connects TRBV7-2 to TRBJ2-5, with 9 positions matching TRBD2. Looked up from germline, CDR1 is SGHTA and CDR2 is FQGNSA. The CDR3 has 14 residues. Losses at the gene ends were 7 bases for V and 5 bases for J; bases not matched to a gene: 8.

This chain connects TRBV19 to TRBJ2-6, with a possible D match to TRBD1 (6 bases). This CDR3 is built from 17 residues. CDR1 LNHDA and CDR2 SQIVND come from the germline V gene (reference sequence). V was trimmed by 7 bases and J by 0 bases, leaving 16 bases between them. CDR3 bases: TGTGCCAGTACCCCCGACAGGAAAATCTCTGGGGCCAACGTCCTGACTTTC. Translated, it gives CASTPDRKISGANVLTF.

The chain carries TRBV4-2 and TRBJ1-1; 10 bases are a match to TRBD1. The CDR3 contains 16 residues. The germline CDR1 and CDR2 sequences are LGHNA and YNFKEQ. V shed 3 bases and J 3 bases; nucleotides not matched to a gene: 7. The CDR3 is CASSQVDRGLYTEAFF. The CDR3 coding sequence is TGTGCCAGCAGCCAGGTAGACAGGGGGCTATACACTGAAGCTTTCTTT.

The CDR3 loop reads CASTLLAGAVYNEQFF. The CDR3 bases are TGTGCCAGCACCTTACTCGCGGGGGCTGTATACAATGAGCAGTTCTTC. The chain recombines TRBV27 with TRBJ2-1, with D tentatively TRBD2 (7 bases). CDR3 length: 16 residues. Germline loops: CDR1 MNHEY, CDR2 SMNVEV (reference sequence). The V end was cut by 7 bases, the J end by 4 bases, with 20 bases between.

J is TRBJ2-5 and V is TRBV7-9; maybe TRBD2 (6 bases). V shed 3 bases and J shed 5 bases, with 19 bases lying between them. Germline CDR1 and CDR2: SEHNR and FQNEAQ (reference sequence). The CDR3 loop spans 16 amino acids. The CDR3, as DNA: TGTGCCAGCAGCTTGAGATTAGCGGCCGGTGGGGAGACCCAGTACTTC. Translated, it gives CASSLRLAAGGETQYF.

The chain recombines TRBV13 with TRBJ2-3; D not resolved. CDR1 PRHDT and CDR2 FYEKMQ come from the germline V gene (reference sequence). The CDR3 covers 14 residues. The ends were cut back, 3 bases at V and 2 bases at J, with 9 bases in the middle. CDR3 in amino acids: CASSFALLTDTQYF. DNA for the CDR3: TGTGCCAGCAGCTTCGCACTCCTCACAGATACGCAGTATTTT.

The genes are TRBV2 and TRBJ1-4, with no clear D. This CDR3 spans 14 amino acids. The germline V gene has CDR1 SNHLY and CDR2 FYNNEI. The germline V and J ends were trimmed by 3 bases and 3 bases, with 8 bases remaining between them. CDR3 loop: CASSEGSANEKLFF. CDR3 DNA sequence: TGTGCCAGCAGTGAGGGATCGGCTAATGAAAAACTGTTTTTT.

J is TRBJ1-1 and V is TRBV5-1, with D maybe TRBD1 (6 bases). Trimming stripped 2 bases from V and 4 bases from J, with 15 bases between. The germline CDR1 and CDR2 sequences are SGHRS and YFSETQ. CDR3 size: 15 residues. The CDR3 nucleotides read TGCGCCAGCAGCTTACAGGGACCAGTTGGCACTGAAGCTTTCTTT. Translated, it gives CASSLQGPVGTEAFF.

The chain joins TRBV7-9 to TRBJ2-3, with D possibly being TRBD2 (5 bases). CDR1 and CDR2 (germline): SEHNR, FQNEAQ (reference sequence). This CDR3 is built from 15 residues. Trimming cost V 1 base and J 0 bases, with 8 bases left between them. CDR3 residues: CASSLEWTSTDTQYF. DNA of the CDR3: TGTGCCAGCAGCTTAGAGTGGACTAGCACAGATACGCAGTATTTT.

The V gene is TRBV2, the J gene TRBJ1-2; a weak D match, TRBD1 (6 bases). Deletions cut 2 bases from V and 6 bases from J, with 7 bases between. Germline CDR1 SNHLY, CDR2 FYNNEI. The CDR3 totals 12 residues. CDR3 bases: TGTGCCAGCAGTGAACAGGGGAATGGCTACACCTTC. Translating it yields CASSEQGNGYTF.

V gene TRBV18 combines with J gene TRBJ2-2; 11 bases are shared with TRBD2. Germline V gene sequence: CDR1 KGHSH, CDR2 LQKENI. The length of the CDR3 is 17 residues. V was clipped by 2 bases and J by 3 bases; unmatched bases: 5. The CDR3 reads CASSPMTSGVDTGELFF. CDR3 sequence (DNA): TGTGCCAGCTCACCAATGACTAGCGGGGTAGACACCGGGGAGCTGTTTTTT.